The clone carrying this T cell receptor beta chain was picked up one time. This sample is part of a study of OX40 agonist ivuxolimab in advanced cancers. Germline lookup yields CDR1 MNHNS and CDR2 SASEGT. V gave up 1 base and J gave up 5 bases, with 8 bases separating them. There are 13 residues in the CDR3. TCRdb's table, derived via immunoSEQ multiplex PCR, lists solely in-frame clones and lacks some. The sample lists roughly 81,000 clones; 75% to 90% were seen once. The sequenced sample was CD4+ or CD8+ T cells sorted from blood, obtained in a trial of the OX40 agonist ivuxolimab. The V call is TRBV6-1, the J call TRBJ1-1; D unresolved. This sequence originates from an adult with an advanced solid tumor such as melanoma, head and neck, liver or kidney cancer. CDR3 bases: TGTGCCAGCAGTGAAGGGGGTGGAACTGAAGCTTTCTTT. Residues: CASSEGGGTEAFF.